Here is one T cell receptor (beta chain) with its context. The sample is drawn from a study of cytomegalovirus exposure and HLA in healthy donors. Study-level background: Early on, a data release was issued that held 80 million or so unique TCRs from HLA-typed donors.

Germline V CDR1 and CDR2: SGHNT, YENEEA. V dropped 6 bases and J dropped 8 bases, with 11 bases sitting between them. This CDR3 is 12 amino acids long. PCR primers comprised 60 Vbeta and 13 Jbeta primers. Using immunoSEQ multiplex PCR, the repertoire was profiled, and TCRdb retains in-frame clones only, with some absent. The repertoire holds a few hundred thousand clones, with more than 55% as singletons. The genes are TRBV11-3 and TRBJ1-3, with D maybe TRBD1 (5 bases). The sequencing sample was made of PBMCs. The receptor's source is a female donor in good health and CMV-seronegative. The CDR3 DNA sequence: TGTGCCAGCAGGAGAAAAGGGGACACCATATATTTT. Its protein is CASRRKGDTIYF.